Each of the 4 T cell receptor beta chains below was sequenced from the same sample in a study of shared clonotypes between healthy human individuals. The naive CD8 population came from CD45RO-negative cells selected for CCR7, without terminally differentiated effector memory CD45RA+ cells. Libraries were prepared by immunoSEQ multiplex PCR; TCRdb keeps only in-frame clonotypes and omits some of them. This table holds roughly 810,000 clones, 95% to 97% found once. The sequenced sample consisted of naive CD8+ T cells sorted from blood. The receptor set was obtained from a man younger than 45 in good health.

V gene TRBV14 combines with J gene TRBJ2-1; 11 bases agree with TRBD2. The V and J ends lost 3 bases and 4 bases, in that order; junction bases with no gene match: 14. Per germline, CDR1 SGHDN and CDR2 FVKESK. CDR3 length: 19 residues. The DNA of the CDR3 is TGTGCCAGCAGCCAGGGACTAGCGGAGAGGTCCCCCTTTTACAATGAGCAGTTCTTC. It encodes CASSQGLAERSPFYNEQFF.

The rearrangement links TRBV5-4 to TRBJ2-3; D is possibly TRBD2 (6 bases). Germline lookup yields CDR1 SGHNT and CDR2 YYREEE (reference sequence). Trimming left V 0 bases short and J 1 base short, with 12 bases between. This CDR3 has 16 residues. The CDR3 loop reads CASSLGDFAGTDTQYF. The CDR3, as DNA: TGTGCCAGCAGCTTGGGGGACTTCGCGGGCACAGATACGCAGTATTTT.

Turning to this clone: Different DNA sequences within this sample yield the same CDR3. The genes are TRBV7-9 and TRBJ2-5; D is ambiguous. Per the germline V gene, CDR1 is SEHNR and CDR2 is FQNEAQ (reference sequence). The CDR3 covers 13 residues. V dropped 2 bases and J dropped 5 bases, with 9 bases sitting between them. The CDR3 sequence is CASSLPSEETQYF. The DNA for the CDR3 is TGTGCCAGCAGCTTACCCTCTGAGGAGACCCAGTACTTC.

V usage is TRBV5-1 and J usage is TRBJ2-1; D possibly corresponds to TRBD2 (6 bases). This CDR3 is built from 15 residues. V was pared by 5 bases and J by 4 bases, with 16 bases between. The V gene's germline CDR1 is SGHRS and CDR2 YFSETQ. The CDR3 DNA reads TGCGCCAGCAGGACCTCGGGAGAAGGGTACAATGAGCAGTTCTTC. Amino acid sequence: CASRTSGEGYNEQFF.